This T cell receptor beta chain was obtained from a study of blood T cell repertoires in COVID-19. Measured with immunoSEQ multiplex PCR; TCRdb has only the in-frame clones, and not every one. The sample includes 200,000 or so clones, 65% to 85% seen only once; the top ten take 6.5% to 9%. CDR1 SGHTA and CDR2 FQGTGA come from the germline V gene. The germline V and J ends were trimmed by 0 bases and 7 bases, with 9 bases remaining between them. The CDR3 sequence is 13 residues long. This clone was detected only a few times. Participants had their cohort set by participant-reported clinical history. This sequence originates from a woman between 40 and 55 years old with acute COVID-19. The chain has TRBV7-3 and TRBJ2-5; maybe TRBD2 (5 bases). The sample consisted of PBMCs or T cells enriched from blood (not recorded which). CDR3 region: CASSLTPGGTQYF. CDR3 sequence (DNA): TGTGCCAGCAGCTTAACCCCCGGAGGGACCCAGTACTTC.